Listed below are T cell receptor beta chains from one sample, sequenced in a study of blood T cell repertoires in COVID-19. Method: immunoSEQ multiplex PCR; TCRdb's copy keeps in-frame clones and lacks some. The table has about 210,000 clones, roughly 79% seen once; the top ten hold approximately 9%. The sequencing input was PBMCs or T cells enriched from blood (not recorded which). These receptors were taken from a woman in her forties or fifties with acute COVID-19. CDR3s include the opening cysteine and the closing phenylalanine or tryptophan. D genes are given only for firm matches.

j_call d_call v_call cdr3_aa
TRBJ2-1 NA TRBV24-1 CATSDLPWGQGRFF
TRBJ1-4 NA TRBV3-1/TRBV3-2 CASSQRGGGSNEKLFF
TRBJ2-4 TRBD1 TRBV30 CAWSPTRQGAKNIQYF
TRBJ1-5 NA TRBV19 CASSIGRTNQPQHF
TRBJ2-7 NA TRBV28 CASSLPVPYEQYF
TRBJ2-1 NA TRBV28 CASRPTGEDYKTSYNEQFF
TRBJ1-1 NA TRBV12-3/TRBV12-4 CASSLQGRSFF
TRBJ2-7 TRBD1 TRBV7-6 CASSHLGQGSYEQYF
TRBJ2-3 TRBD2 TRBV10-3 CAISDTLAGRTDTQYF
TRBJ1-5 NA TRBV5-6 CASSWTRGQISNQPQHF
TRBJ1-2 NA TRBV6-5 CASSYVQDYGYTF
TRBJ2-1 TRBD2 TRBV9 CASSGRGDGDEQFF
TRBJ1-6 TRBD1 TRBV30 CAWSGQGNSPLHF
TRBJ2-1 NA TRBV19 CASRTKAAAINNEQFF
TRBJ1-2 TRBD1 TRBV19 CATRDRSSWAF
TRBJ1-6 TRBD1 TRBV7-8 CASSQGQGFNSPLHF
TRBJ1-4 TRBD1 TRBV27 CASPNAGDRGEKLFF
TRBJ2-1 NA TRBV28 CASSLPRRSYNEQFF
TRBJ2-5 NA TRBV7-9 CASIPPYLTQGSTETQYF
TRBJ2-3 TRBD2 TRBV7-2 CASSFVAGGKDTQYF
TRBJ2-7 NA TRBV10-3 CAISESGRGNSYEQYF
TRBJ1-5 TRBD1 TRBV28 CASRTGQGWDQPQHF
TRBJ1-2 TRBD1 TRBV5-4 CASSTRQGVGYGYTF
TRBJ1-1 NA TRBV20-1 CSASGEDREKSFGYTEAFF
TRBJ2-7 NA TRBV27 CASSTTRKTYEQYF
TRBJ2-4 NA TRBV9 CASSVALGLGSKNIQYF
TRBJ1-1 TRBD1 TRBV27 CASSPGTARVTEAFF
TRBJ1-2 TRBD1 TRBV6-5 CASSGDSGYTF